This T cell receptor (beta chain) was sequenced in a study of neurological immune-mediated disorders. In the study overall: The multiple sclerosis group of roughly 35 included roughly 31 relapsing-remitting and 3 secondary progressive patients.

This CDR3 is 12 amino acids long. V was cut by 2 bases and J by 6 bases, with 6 bases left in between. Germline V gene sequence: CDR1 KGHSH, CDR2 LQKENI. This clonotype was seen at least ten times. 5'RACE employing 10-nucleotide random UMIs yielded the cDNA. TCRdb reprocessed the 5' RACE reads via MiXCR and lists one record per CDR3 protein. The sample lists 85,000 to 90,000 distinct CDR3 sequences; roughly 3.5% were seen once. The chain carries TRBV18 and TRBJ2-3; no clear D gene. Sequencing was done on a sample of PBMCs. This TCR was recovered from a woman between 50 and 59 years old with multiple sclerosis. The CDR3, as DNA: TGTGCCAGCTCACCAGGCAGGGATACGCAGTATTTT. Residues: CASSPGRDTQYF.